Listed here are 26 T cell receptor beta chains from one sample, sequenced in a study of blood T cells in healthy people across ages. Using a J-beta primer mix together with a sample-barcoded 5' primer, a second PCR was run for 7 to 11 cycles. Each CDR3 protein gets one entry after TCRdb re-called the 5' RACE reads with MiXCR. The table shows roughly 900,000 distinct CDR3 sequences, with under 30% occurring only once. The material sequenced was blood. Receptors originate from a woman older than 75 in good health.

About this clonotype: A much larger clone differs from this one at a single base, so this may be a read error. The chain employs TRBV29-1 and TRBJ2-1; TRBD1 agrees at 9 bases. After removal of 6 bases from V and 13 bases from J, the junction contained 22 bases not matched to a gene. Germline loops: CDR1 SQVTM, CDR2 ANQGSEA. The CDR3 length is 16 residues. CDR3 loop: CSVLGTDRGWQETQFF. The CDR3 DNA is TGCAGCGTCCTTGGAACGGACAGGGGTTGGCAAGAGACCCAGTTCTTC.

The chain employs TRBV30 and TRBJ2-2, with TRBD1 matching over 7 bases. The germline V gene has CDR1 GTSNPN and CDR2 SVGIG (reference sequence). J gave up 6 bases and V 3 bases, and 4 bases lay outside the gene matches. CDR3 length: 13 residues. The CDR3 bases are TGTGCCTGGAGCCAACAGGGGTCCGGGGAGCTGTTTTTT. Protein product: CAWSQQGSGELFF.

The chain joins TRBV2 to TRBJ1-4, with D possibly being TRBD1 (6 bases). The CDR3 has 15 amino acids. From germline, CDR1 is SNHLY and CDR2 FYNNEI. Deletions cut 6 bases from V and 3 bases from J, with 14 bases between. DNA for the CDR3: TGTGCCAGCAGATCACGGGACACCTCTAATGAAAAACTGTTTTTT. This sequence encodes CASRSRDTSNEKLFF.

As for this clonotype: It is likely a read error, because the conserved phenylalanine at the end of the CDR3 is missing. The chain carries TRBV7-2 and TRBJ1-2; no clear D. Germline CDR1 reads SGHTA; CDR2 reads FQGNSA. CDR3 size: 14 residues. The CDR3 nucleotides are TGTGCCAGCAGTTTAGATCGGGCCAACTATGGCTACACCGTC. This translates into CASSLDRANYGYTV.

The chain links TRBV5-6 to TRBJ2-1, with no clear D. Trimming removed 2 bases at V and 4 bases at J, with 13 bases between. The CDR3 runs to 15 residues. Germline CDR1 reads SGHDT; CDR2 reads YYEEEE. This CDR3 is CASSFSQVGYNEQFF. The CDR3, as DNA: TGTGCCAGCAGCTTCTCGCAGGTAGGGTACAATGAGCAGTTCTTC.

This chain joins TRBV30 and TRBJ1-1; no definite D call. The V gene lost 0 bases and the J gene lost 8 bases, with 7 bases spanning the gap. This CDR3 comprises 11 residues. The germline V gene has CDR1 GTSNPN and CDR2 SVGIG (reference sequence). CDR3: CAWSVGFEAFF. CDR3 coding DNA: TGTGCCTGGAGTGTTGGGTTCGAAGCTTTCTTT.

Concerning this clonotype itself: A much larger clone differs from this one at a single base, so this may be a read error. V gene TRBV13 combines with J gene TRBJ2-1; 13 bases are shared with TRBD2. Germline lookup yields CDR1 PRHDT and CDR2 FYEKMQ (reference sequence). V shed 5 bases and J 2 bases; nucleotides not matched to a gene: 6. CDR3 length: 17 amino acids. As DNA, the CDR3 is TGTGCCAGCAGCAGGACTAGCGGGGGCCTAACCTACAATGAGCAGTTCTTC. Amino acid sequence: CASSRTSGGLTYNEQFF.

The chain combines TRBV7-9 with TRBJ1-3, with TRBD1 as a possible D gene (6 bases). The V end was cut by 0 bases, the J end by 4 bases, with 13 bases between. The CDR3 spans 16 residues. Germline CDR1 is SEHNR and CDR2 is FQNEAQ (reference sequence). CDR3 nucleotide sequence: TGTGCCAGCAGCTTAGCGGGGGCAGGGTTCGGAAACACCATATATTTT. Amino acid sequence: CASSLAGAGFGNTIYF.

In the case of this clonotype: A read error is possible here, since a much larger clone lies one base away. DNA of the CDR3: TGTGTCAGCAGCCCCCCCGGGACTAGGTATTCTAGCACAGATACGCAGTATTTT. Its translation is CVSSPPGTRYSSTDTQYF. This chain uses TRBV3-1 with TRBJ2-3, with 8 bases matching TRBD2. This CDR3 has 18 amino acids. CDR1 is LGHDT and CDR2 is YNNKEL in the germline V gene (reference sequence).

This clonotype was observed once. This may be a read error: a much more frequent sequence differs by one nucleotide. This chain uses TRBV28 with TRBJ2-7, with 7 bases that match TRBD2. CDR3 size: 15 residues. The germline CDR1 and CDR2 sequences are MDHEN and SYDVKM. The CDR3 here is CASSLKGGFDYGQYF. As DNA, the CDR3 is TGTGCCAGCAGTTTAAAGGGAGGGTTTGACTACGGGCAGTACTTC.

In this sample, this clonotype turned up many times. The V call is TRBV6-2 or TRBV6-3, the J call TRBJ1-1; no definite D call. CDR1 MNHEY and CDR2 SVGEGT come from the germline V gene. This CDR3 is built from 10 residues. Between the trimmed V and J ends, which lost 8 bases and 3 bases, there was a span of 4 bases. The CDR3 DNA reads TGTGCCAGCCGGGACACTGAAGCTTTCTTT. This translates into CASRDTEAFF.

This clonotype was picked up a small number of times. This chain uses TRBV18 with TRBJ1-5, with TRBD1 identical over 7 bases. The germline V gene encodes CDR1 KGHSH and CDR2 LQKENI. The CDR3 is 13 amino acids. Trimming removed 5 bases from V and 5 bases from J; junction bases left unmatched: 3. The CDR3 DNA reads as TGTGCCAGCTCAGAGGGACAGTATCAGCCCCAGCATTTT. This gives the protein CASSEGQYQPQHF.

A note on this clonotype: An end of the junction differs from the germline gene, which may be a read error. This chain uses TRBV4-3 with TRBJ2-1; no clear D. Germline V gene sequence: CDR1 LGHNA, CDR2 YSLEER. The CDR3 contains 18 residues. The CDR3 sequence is CASGQDITMFTRGVEQFF. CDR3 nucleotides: TGCGCCAGCGGCCAAGATATTACGATGTTTACACGCGGCGTCGAGCAGTTCTTC.

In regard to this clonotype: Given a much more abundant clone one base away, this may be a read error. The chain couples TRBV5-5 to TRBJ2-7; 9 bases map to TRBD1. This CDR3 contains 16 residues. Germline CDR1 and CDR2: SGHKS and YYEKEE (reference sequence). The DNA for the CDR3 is TGTGCCGGCAGCTTGGAGGGACAGGGTACGGCCTACGAGCAGTACTTC. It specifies CAGSLEGQGTAYEQYF. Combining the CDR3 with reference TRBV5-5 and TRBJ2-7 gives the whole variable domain DAGVTQSPTHLIKTRGQQVTLRCSPISGHKSVSWYQQVLGQGPQFIFQYYEKEERGRGNFPDRFSARQFPNYSSELNVNALLLGDSALYLCAGSLEGQGTAYEQYFGPGTRLTVT.

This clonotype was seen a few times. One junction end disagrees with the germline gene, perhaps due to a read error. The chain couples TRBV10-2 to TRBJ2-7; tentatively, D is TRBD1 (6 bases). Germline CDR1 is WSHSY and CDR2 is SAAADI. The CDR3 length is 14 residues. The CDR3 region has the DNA TGCGCCAGCAAATCACCGGGACAAGCCTACGAGCAGTATTTC. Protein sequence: CASKSPGQAYEQYF.

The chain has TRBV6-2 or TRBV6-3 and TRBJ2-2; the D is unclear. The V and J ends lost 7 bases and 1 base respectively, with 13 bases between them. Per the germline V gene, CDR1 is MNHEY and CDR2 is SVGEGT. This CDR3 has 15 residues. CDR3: CASTQPPQNTGELFF. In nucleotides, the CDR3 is TGTGCCAGCACACAACCCCCACAGAACACCGGGGAGCTGTTTTTT.

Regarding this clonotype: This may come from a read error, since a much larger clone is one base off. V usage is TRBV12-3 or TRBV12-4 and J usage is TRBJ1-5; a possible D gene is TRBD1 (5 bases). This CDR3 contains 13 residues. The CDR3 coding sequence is TGTGCCAGCTCAGTTCGGGGCAATCGGCCCCAGCATTTT. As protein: CASSVRGNRPQHF.

The CDR3 spells CSARDERRKEKLFF. As DNA, the CDR3 is TGCAGTGCTAGAGATGAGAGACGGAAAGAAAAACTGTTTTTT. V is TRBV20-1 and J is TRBJ1-4; D gene ambiguous. Trimming cost V 0 bases and J 8 bases, with 13 bases left between them. CDR3 length: 14 amino acids. The germline V gene has CDR1 DFQATT and CDR2 SNEGSKA (reference sequence).

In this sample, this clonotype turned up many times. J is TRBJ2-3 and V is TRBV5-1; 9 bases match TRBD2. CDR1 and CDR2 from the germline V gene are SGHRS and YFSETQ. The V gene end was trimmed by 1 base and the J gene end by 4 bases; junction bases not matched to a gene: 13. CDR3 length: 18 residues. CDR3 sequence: CASSLWASGAVSPDTQYF. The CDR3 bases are TGCGCCAGCAGCTTGTGGGCTAGCGGGGCCGTAAGCCCAGATACGCAGTATTTT.

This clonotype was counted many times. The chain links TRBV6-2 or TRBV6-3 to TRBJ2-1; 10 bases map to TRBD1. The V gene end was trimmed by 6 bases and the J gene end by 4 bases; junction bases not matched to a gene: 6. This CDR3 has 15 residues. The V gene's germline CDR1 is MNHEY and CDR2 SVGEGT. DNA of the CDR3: TGTGCCAGCAGCTCCGGGACAGGGGTTTACAATGAGCAGTTCTTC. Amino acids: CASSSGTGVYNEQFF.

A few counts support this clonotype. This CDR3 reads CASSGQGSPYEQYF. As DNA, the CDR3 is TGTGCCAGCAGTGGACAGGGGTCCCCCTACGAGCAGTACTTC. The chain uses TRBV6-2 or TRBV6-3 and TRBJ2-7, with TRBD1 matching 9 bases. Germline-derived CDR1 and CDR2 are MNHEY and SVGEGT. V gave up 5 bases and J gave up 2 bases; unmatched junction bases: 4. This CDR3 has 14 amino acids.

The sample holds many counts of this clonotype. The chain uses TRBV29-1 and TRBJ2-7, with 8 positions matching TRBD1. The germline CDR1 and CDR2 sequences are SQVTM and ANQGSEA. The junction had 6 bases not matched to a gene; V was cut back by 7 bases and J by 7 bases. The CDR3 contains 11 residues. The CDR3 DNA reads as TGCAGCGCTGGACAGGGCGGGGAGCAGTACTTC. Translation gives CSAGQGGEQYF.

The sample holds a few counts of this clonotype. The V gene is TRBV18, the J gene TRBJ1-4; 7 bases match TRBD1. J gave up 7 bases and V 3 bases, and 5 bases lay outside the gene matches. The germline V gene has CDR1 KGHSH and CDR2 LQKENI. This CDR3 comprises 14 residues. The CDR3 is CASSPDRVTEKLFF. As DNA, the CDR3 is TGTGCCAGCTCACCTGACAGGGTTACTGAAAAACTGTTTTTT. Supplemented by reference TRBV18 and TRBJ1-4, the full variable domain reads NAGVMQNPRHLVRRRGQEARLRCSPMKGHSHVYWYRQLPEEGLKFMVYLQKENIIDESGMPKERFSAEFPKEGPSILRIQQVVRGDSAAYFCASSPDRVTEKLFFGSGTQLSVL.

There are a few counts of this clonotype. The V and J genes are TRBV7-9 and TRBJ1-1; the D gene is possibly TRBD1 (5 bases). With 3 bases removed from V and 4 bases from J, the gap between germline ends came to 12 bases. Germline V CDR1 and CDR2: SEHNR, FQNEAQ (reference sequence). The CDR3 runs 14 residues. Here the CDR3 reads CASSFRRDGTEAFF. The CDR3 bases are TGTGCCAGCAGCTTCCGCAGGGACGGCACTGAAGCTTTCTTT.

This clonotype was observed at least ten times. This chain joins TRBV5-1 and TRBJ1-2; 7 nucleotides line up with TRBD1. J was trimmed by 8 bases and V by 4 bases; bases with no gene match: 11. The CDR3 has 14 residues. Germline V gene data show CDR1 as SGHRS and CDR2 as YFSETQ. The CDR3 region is CASSVTPTGSGYTF. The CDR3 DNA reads TGCGCCAGCAGCGTGACCCCGACAGGGAGCGGCTACACCTTC.

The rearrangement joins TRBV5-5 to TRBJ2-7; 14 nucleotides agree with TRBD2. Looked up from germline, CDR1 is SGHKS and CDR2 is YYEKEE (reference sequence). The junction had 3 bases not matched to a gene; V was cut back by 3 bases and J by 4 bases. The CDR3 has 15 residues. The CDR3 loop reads CASSSRLAGGYEQYF. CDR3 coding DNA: TGTGCCAGCAGCTCGAGACTAGCGGGGGGGTACGAGCAGTACTTC.